The 24 T cell receptor beta chains below all came from one sample that was sequenced in a study of shared clonotypes between healthy human individuals. The assay was immunoSEQ multiplex PCR, and TCRdb's table has in-frame clones only and misses some. The sample comprises 170,000 or so clones, 66% of which are singletons, and about 9.4% rests with the top ten. The sample comprised memory CD4+ T cells sorted from blood. Subset of the sample: CD45RA-negative fraction. These receptors were collected from a young man in good health.

J is TRBJ2-7 and V is TRBV5-1; D not certain. V was pared by 3 bases and J by 5 bases, with 15 bases between. This CDR3 has 14 residues. The V gene's germline CDR1 is SGHRS and CDR2 YFSETQ. In nucleotides, the CDR3 is TGCGCCAGCAGCTCGATAGGTCTTTCGGACGAGCAGTACTTC. As protein: CASSSIGLSDEQYF.

The V call is TRBV5-6, the J call TRBJ2-5, with a weak D call TRBD2 (6 bases). The CDR3 is made up of 14 amino acids. V was shortened by 3 bases and J by 1 base, with 10 bases between the two germline ends. In germline, CDR1 is SGHDT, CDR2 YYEEEE. CDR3 bases: TGTGCCAGCAGCTCGTGGACTACCCAAGAGACCCAGTACTTC. Translation: CASSSWTTQETQYF.

There are a few counts of this clone. This rearrangement joins TRBV6-6 to TRBJ1-2; weak D call: TRBD1 (5 bases). Germline loops: CDR1 MNHNY, CDR2 SVGAGI (reference sequence). The CDR3 covers 13 residues. V lost 8 bases, J lost 3 bases, and 13 bases lay in between. CDR3 sequence reads: CASFRDGDYGYTF. CDR3 nucleotide sequence: TGTGCCAGCTTCAGGGATGGGGACTATGGCTACACCTTC.

This clone was counted between two and nine times. The rearrangement uses TRBV7-6 and TRBJ2-1, with D perhaps matching TRBD1 (7 bases). Trimming took off 4 bases at V and 10 bases at J, with 26 bases between the two ends. This CDR3 has 17 residues. Germline CDR1 and CDR2: SGHVS and FNYEAQ. The CDR3 sequence is CASSSWGWRGRKSEQFF. The CDR3 region has the DNA TGTGCCAGCAGCTCCTGGGGGTGGAGGGGGCGTAAATCCGAGCAGTTCTTC.

The chain employs TRBV29-1 and TRBJ1-5; D not certain. Germline V gene lookup returns CDR1 SQVTM and CDR2 ANQGSEA. The CDR3 totals 12 residues. Trimming took 4 bases from V and 3 from J, leaving 7 bases between them. The chain's CDR3 is CSVGTDNQPQHF. The CDR3 bases are TGCAGCGTTGGGACGGACAATCAGCCCCAGCATTTT.

This clone was counted a single time. The chain couples TRBV5-1 to TRBJ1-3; tentatively, D is TRBD1 (6 bases). Germline V lookup: CDR1 SGHRS, CDR2 YFSETQ. V was cut by 4 bases and J by 4 bases, with 18 bases left in between. CDR3 length: 16 amino acids. The CDR3 is CASSPLGQISGNTIYF. The CDR3 coding sequence is TGCGCCAGCAGCCCCTTAGGACAGATATCGGGAAACACCATATATTTT.

The CDR3 DNA follows: TGTGCCAGCAGCTTACTACAAAGGGACACTGAAGCTTTCTTT. It translates to CASSLLQRDTEAFF. The chain has TRBV7-9 and TRBJ1-1; no reliable D call. The V end was cut by 2 bases, the J end by 3 bases, with 10 bases between. This CDR3 has 14 residues. CDR1 SEHNR and CDR2 FQNEAQ come from the germline V gene (reference sequence).

This clone was detected once. The rearrangement links TRBV12-5 to TRBJ2-3; D is possibly TRBD1 (6 bases). The CDR3 runs 15 residues. Trimming pared 1 base from V and 5 bases from J, leaving 13 bases between. The germline V gene has CDR1 LGHNT and CDR2 FRNRAP. For the CDR3, the DNA is TGTGCTAGTGGTTTGGGCGGACAGCCAGTAGATACGCAGTATTTT. Amino acids: CASGLGGQPVDTQYF.

The gene calls are TRBV30 and TRBJ1-5; TRBD1 is a possible D gene (5 bases). Trimming shortened V by 0 bases and J by 0 bases, and 15 bases separated the two germline ends. This CDR3 has 17 amino acids. The germline V gene encodes CDR1 GTSNPN and CDR2 SVGIG (reference sequence). The CDR3 DNA sequence: TGTGCCTGGAGTGTCATTAGCGGGGGGATTAGCAATCAGCCCCAGCATTTT. It specifies CAWSVISGGISNQPQHF.

The rearrangement joins TRBV2 to TRBJ1-1, with D uncertain. Germline CDR1 SNHLY, CDR2 FYNNEI. Trimming stripped 7 bases from V and 1 base from J, with 10 bases between. The CDR3 runs to 13 residues. CDR3 sequence (DNA): TGTGCCAGCACTATGGACGGGAACACTGAAGCTTTCTTT. Protein sequence: CASTMDGNTEAFF.

The chain carries TRBV9 and TRBJ2-3; D tentatively reads TRBD1 or TRBD2 (5 bases each). CDR1 and CDR2 (germline): SGDLS, YYNGEE. The germline V and J ends were trimmed by 1 base and 6 bases, with 15 bases remaining between them. The CDR3 contains 15 residues. CDR3 bases: TGTGCCAGCAGCGTAAGTGTTGGGGGAACCGATACGCAGTATTTT. This translates into CASSVSVGGTDTQYF.

V is TRBV29-1 and J is TRBJ2-7, with 11 bases identical to TRBD2. CDR3 length: 16 amino acids. Looked up from germline, CDR1 is SQVTM and CDR2 is ANQGSEA. After removal of 6 bases from V and 3 bases from J, the junction contained 13 bases not matched to a gene. The CDR3 region is CSVSGLAGGPNYEQYF. For the CDR3, the DNA is TGCAGCGTCTCGGGTCTAGCGGGAGGACCCAACTACGAGCAGTACTTC.

The gene calls are TRBV19 and TRBJ2-7, with D possibly matching TRBD1 (5 bases). This CDR3 is built from 14 residues. Germline lookup yields CDR1 LNHDA and CDR2 SQIVND (reference sequence). Trimming cost V 3 bases and J 4 bases, with 13 bases left between them. DNA for the CDR3: TGTGCCAGTAGTATCGGTACAGGTTGGTACGAGCAGTACTTC. Its protein product is CASSIGTGWYEQYF.

V usage is TRBV5-1 and J usage is TRBJ2-3; D not resolved. V gave up 0 bases and J gave up 7 bases, with 6 bases separating them. The CDR3 is made up of 12 amino acids. Germline V gene sequence: CDR1 SGHRS, CDR2 YFSETQ. In DNA, the CDR3 is TGCGCCAGCAGCTTGGACGGAAATACGCAGTATTTT. It codes for CASSLDGNTQYF.

This clone was counted a few times. V usage is TRBV27 and J usage is TRBJ1-5; D is ambiguous. The germline V gene encodes CDR1 MNHEY and CDR2 SMNVEV (reference sequence). Trimming shortened V by 0 bases and J by 6 bases, and 12 bases separated the two germline ends. The CDR3 sequence is 15 residues long. The chain's CDR3 is CASSLSRGNSQPQHF. Here the CDR3 DNA reads TGTGCCAGCAGTTTATCGAGAGGAAATAGTCAGCCCCAGCATTTT.

Written as DNA, the CDR3 is TGTGCTAGTCGCTCGGGGGGCACCGGGGAGCTGTTTTTT. The encoded protein is CASRSGGTGELFF. The V call is TRBV12-5, the J call TRBJ2-2; 7 nucleotides match TRBD2. The junction had 4 bases not matched to a gene; V was cut back by 8 bases and J by 4 bases. From germline, CDR1 is LGHNT and CDR2 FRNRAP. The CDR3 length is 13 residues. The full variable domain, with the rest looked up from reference TRBV12-5 and TRBJ2-2, is DARVTQTPRHKVTEMGQEVTMRCQPILGHNTVFWYRQTMMQGLELLAYFRNRAPLDDSGMPKDRFSAEMPDATLATLKIQPSEPRDSAVYFCASRSGGTGELFFGEGSRLTVL.

This clone was seen once. The chain has TRBV7-6 and TRBJ2-1, with no clear D. V was clipped by 5 bases and J by 4 bases, with 15 bases between them. CDR1 and CDR2 from the germline V gene are SGHVS and FNYEAQ. The CDR3 runs to 15 residues. The CDR3 sequence is CASSATKSPYNEQFF. CDR3 bases: TGTGCCAGCAGCGCGACCAAATCCCCTTACAATGAGCAGTTCTTC. The variable domain in full, completed from reference TRBV7-6 and TRBJ2-1, reads GAGVSQSPRYKVTKRGQDVALRCDPISGHVSLYWYRQALGQGPEFLTYFNYEAQQDKSGLPNDRFSAERPEGSISTLTIQRTEQRDSAMYRCASSATKSPYNEQFFGPGTRLTVL.

This chain joins TRBV11-3 and TRBJ2-2; unclear D gene. The CDR3 consists of 13 residues. Germline CDR1 is SGHNT and CDR2 is YENEEA. The V and J ends lost 5 bases and 5 bases respectively, with 9 bases between them. In nucleotides, the CDR3 is TGTGCCAGCAGCGTCAGCAGGACCGGGGAGCTGTTTTTT. Its translation: CASSVSRTGELFF. Combining the CDR3 with reference TRBV11-3 and TRBJ2-2 gives the whole variable domain EAGVVQSPRYKIIEKKQPVAFWCNPISGHNTLYWYLQNLGQGPELLIRYENEEAVDDSQLPKDRFSAERLKGVDSTLKIQPAELGDSAVYLCASSVSRTGELFFGEGSRLTVL.

Only a few counts were recorded for this clone. This sequence joins TRBV14 and TRBJ2-1; D is uncertain. Germline CDR1 reads SGHDN; CDR2 reads FVKESK. V was cut by 0 bases and J by 4 bases, with 7 bases left in between. The CDR3 covers 14 residues. The CDR3 bases are TGTGCCAGCAGCCAAGATAATAGGTACAATGAGCAGTTCTTC. It translates to CASSQDNRYNEQFF.

Only a few counts were recorded for this clone. This sample includes further DNA sequences coding for the same CDR3. V gene TRBV11-2 combines with J gene TRBJ2-1; 11 nucleotides align to TRBD2. Unmatched junction bases numbered 2, after V lost 4 bases and J lost 3 bases. Germline values: CDR1 SGHAT, CDR2 FQNNGV. There are 15 residues in the CDR3. CDR3 sequence (DNA): TGTGCCAGCAGCTCTGGACTAGCGGGCTACAATGAGCAGTTCTTC. Amino acids: CASSSGLAGYNEQFF. The full variable domain, with the rest looked up from reference TRBV11-2 and TRBJ2-1, is EAGVAQSPRYKIIEKRQSVAFWCNPISGHATLYWYQQILGQGPKLLIQFQNNGVVDDSQLPKDRFSAERLKGVDSTLKIQPAKLEDSAVYLCASSSGLAGYNEQFFGPGTRLTVL.

V gene TRBV14 combines with J gene TRBJ1-1, with unresolved D. CDR1 SGHDN and CDR2 FVKESK come from the germline V gene. Trimming removed 6 bases at V and 1 base at J, with 12 bases between. There are 14 residues in the CDR3. The CDR3 nucleotides are TGTGCCAGCAGTATCCTTTCGGGGAACACTGAAGCTTTCTTT. Translated: CASSILSGNTEAFF. The full variable domain, completed using reference TRBV14 and TRBJ1-1, is EAGVTQFPSHSVIEKGQTVTLRCDPISGHDNLYWYRRVMGKEIKFLLHFVKESKQDESGMPNNRFLAERTGGTYSTLKVQPAELEDSGVYFCASSILSGNTEAFFGQGTRLTVV.

The chain recombines TRBV18 with TRBJ2-5, with D perhaps TRBD2 (5 bases). CDR1 and CDR2 from the germline V gene are KGHSH and LQKENI. The CDR3 spans 16 residues. Trimming pared 2 bases from V and 1 base from J, leaving 14 bases between. The CDR3 region has the DNA TGTGCCAGCTCACCAAACGGGGTGGGCACCCAAGAGACCCAGTACTTC. Its translation: CASSPNGVGTQETQYF.

The chain uses TRBV2 and TRBJ1-5; D remains ambiguous. CDR1 is SNHLY and CDR2 is FYNNEI in the germline V gene. The CDR3 consists of 14 residues. Deletions cut 6 bases from V and 4 bases from J, with 13 bases between. The CDR3 nucleotides read TGTGCCAGCAGAAAGGACGGAACGAATCAGCCCCAGCATTTT. The encoded protein is CASRKDGTNQPQHF.

This clone was counted ten times or more. V and J are TRBV15 and TRBJ1-1, with D perhaps matching TRBD1 (6 bases). This CDR3 comprises 14 residues. Trimming stripped 4 bases from V and 3 bases from J, with 12 bases between. Germline CDR1 and CDR2: LNHNV and YYDKDF (reference sequence). CDR3 residues: CATSKEQGYTEAFF. The CDR3 coding sequence is TGTGCCACCAGCAAAGAACAGGGATACACTGAAGCTTTCTTT.